This T cell receptor (beta chain) was documented in a study of cytomegalovirus exposure and HLA in healthy donors. Study observations and caveats: Several of the most significant clusters appeared linked to common viral pathogens, based on a later analysis. Earlier analysis found most TCR beta V segments productive about 87% or about 30% of the time.

Donors in the study were healthy people who gave bone marrow. Worth noting for this clone: What it binds is not known.

PCR involved 60 Vbeta and 13 Jbeta primers. TCRdb's table, derived via immunoSEQ multiplex PCR, lists solely in-frame clones and lacks some. The top ten clones hold roughly 2% of a sample with fewer than 350,000 clones, roughly 90% of them seen once. What was sequenced was PBMCs. This TCR was recovered from a woman aged 18 to 35 in good health and CMV-seronegative.

The CDR3 nucleotides are TGTGCCATGGGAGCGGGGGGGGTTTCCTACAATGAGCAGTTCTTC. Translating it yields CAMGAGGVSYNEQFF. V is TRBV10-3 and J is TRBJ2-1; TRBD2 agrees at 10 bases. J gave up 1 base and V 9 bases, and 6 bases lay outside the gene matches. From germline, CDR1 is ENHRY and CDR2 SYGVKD. CDR3 length: 15 amino acids.